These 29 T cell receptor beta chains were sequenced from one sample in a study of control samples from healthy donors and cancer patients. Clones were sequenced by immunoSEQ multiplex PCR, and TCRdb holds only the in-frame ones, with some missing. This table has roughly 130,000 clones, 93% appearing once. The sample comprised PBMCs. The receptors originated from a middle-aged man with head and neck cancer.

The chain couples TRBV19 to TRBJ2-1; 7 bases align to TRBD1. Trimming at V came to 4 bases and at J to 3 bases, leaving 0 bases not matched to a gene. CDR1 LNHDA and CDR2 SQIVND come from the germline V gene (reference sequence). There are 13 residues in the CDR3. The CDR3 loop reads CASSRDSYNEQFF. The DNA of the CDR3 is TGTGCCAGTAGTAGGGACAGCTACAATGAGCAGTTCTTC.

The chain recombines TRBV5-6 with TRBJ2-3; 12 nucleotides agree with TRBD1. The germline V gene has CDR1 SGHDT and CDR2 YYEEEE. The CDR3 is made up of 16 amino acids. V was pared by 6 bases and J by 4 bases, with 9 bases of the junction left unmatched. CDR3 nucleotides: TGTGCCAGCACCACGGGACAGGGGGCGATCCCAGATACGCAGTATTTT. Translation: CASTTGQGAIPDTQYF. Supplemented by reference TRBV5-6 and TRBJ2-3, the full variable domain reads DAGVTQSPTHLIKTRGQQVTLRCSPKSGHDTVSWYQQALGQGPQFIFQYYEEEERQRGNFPDRFSGHQFPNYSSELNVNALLLGDSALYLCASTTGQGAIPDTQYFGPGTRLTVL.

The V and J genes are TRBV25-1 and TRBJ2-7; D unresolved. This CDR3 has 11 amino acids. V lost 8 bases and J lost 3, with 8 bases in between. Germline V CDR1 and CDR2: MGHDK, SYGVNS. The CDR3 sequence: CASGPFYEQYF. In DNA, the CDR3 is TGTGCCAGCGGTCCTTTCTACGAGCAGTACTTC.

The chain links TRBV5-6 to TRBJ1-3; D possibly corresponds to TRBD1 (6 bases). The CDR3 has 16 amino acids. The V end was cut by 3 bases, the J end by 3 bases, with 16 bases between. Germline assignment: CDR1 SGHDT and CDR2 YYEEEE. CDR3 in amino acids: CASSSAGKGGGNTIYF. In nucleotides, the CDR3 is TGTGCCAGCAGCTCGGCAGGGAAAGGGGGTGGAAACACCATATATTTT.

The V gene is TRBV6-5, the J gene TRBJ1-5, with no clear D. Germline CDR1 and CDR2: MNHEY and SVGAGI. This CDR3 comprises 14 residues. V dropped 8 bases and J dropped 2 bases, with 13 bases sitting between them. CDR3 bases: TGTGCCAGCGAGGAGGCGATTGGCAATCAGCCCCAGCATTTT. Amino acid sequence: CASEEAIGNQPQHF.

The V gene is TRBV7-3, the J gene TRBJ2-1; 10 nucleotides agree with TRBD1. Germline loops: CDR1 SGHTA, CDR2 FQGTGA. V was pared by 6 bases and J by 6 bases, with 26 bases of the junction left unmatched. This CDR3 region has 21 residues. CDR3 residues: CASRKRGGTGALAAKGNEQFF. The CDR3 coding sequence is TGTGCCAGCAGAAAAAGGGGAGGGACAGGGGCACTAGCAGCCAAGGGCAATGAGCAGTTCTTC.

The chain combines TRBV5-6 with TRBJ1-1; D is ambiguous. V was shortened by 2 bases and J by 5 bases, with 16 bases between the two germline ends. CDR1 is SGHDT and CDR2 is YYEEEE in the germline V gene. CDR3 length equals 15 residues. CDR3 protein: CASSFNTARGTEAFF. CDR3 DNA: TGTGCCAGCAGCTTTAACACAGCGCGTGGGACTGAAGCTTTCTTT.

In nucleotides, the CDR3 is TGTGCCAGCAGCTCTACAACCGGCTACGAGCAGTACTTC. As protein: CASSSTTGYEQYF. V usage is TRBV5-4 and J usage is TRBJ2-7; D gene unclear. This CDR3 has 13 residues. The germline V gene encodes CDR1 SGHNT and CDR2 YYREEE (reference sequence). Trimming took 3 bases from V and 3 from J, leaving 10 bases between them.

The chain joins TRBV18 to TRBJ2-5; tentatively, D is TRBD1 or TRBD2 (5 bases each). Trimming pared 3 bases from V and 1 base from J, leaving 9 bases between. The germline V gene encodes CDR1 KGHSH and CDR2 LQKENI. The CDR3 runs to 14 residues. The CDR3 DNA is TGTGCCAGCTCACCGTACGGGGCCCAAGAGACCCAGTACTTC. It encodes CASSPYGAQETQYF. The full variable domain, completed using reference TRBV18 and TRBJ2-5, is NAGVMQNPRHLVRRRGQEARLRCSPMKGHSHVYWYRQLPEEGLKFMVYLQKENIIDESGMPKERFSAEFPKEGPSILRIQQVVRGDSAAYFCASSPYGAQETQYFGPGTRLLVL.

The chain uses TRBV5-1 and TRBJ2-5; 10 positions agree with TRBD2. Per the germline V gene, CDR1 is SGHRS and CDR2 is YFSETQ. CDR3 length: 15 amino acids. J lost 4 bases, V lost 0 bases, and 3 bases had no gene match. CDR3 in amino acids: CASSLERGGRETQYF. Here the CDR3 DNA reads TGCGCCAGCAGCTTGGAGCGGGGGGGACGAGAGACCCAGTACTTC.

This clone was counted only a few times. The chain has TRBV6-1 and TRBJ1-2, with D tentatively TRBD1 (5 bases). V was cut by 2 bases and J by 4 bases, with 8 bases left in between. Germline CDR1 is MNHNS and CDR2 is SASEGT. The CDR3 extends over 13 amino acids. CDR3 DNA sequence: TGTGCCAGCAGTGAACTCGGGACCTATGGCTACACCTTC. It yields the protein CASSELGTYGYTF.

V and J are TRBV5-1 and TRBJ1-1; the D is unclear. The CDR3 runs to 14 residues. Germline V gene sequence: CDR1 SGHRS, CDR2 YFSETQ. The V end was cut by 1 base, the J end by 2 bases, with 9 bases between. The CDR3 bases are TGCGCCAGCAGCTTGACTGGGTTCAACACTGAAGCTTTCTTT. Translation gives CASSLTGFNTEAFF.

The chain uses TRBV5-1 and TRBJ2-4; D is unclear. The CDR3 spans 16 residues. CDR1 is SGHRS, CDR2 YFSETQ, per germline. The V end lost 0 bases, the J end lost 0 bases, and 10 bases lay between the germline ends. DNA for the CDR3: TGCGCCAGCAGCTTGGGGCGAAATATAGCCAAAAACATTCAGTACTTC. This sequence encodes CASSLGRNIAKNIQYF.

For the CDR3, the DNA is TGCGCCAGCAGCTTGGTAGGATGGGCAGGGGGCCGGAACACTGAAGCTTTCTTT. Protein product: CASSLVGWAGGRNTEAFF. J is TRBJ1-1 and V is TRBV5-1; 8 nucleotides match TRBD1. Germline values: CDR1 SGHRS, CDR2 YFSETQ. The ends lost 0 bases at V and 1 base at J; junction bases unmatched: 11. The CDR3 runs 18 residues.

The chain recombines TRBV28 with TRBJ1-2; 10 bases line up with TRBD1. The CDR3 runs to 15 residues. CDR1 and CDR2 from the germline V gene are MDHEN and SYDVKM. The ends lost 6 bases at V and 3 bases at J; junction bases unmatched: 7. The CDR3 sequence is CASRQTGTGDYGYTF. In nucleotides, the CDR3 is TGTGCCAGCAGGCAGACCGGGACAGGGGACTATGGCTACACCTTC.

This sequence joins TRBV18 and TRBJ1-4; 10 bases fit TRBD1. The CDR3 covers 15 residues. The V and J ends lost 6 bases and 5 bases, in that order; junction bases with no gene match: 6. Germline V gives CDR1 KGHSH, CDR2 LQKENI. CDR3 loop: CASSKDRGPNEKLFF. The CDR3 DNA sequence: TGTGCCAGCTCGAAAGACAGGGGGCCAAATGAAAAACTGTTTTTT. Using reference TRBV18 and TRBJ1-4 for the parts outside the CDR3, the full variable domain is NAGVMQNPRHLVRRRGQEARLRCSPMKGHSHVYWYRQLPEEGLKFMVYLQKENIIDESGMPKERFSAEFPKEGPSILRIQQVVRGDSAAYFCASSKDRGPNEKLFFGSGTQLSVL.

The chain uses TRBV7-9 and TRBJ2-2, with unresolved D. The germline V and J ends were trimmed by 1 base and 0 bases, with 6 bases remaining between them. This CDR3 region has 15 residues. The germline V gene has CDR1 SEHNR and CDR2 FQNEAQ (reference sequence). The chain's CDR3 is CASSLGRTNTGELFF. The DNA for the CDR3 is TGTGCCAGCAGCTTAGGACGGACGAACACCGGGGAGCTGTTTTTT.

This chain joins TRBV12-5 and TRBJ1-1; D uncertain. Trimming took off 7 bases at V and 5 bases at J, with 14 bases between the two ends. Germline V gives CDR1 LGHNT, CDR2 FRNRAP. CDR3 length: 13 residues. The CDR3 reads CASAMRPGTEAFF. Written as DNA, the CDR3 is TGTGCTAGTGCTATGAGGCCGGGGACTGAAGCTTTCTTT.

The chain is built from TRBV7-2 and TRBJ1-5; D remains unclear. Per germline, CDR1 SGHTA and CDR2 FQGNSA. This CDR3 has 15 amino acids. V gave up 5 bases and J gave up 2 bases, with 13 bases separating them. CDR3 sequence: CASSPPVVGNQPQHF. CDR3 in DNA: TGTGCCAGCAGCCCCCCCGTCGTGGGCAATCAGCCCCAGCATTTT.

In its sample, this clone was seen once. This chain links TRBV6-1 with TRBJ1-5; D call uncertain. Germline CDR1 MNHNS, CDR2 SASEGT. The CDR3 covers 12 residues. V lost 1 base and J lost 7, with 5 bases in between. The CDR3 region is CASSEEPQPQHF. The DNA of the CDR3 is TGTGCCAGCAGTGAAGAGCCCCAGCCCCAGCATTTT.

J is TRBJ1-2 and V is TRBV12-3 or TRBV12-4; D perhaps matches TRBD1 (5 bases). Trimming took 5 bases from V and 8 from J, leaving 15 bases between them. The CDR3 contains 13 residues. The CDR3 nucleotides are TGTGCCAGCAGTCTAAGGGGCCGTACGGGCTACACCTTC. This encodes CASSLRGRTGYTF.

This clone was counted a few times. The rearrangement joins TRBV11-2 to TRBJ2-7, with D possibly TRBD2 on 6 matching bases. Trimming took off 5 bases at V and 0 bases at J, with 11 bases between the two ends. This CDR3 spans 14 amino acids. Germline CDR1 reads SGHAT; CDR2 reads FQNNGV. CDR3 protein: CASSLSGDSYEQYF. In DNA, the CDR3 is TGTGCCAGCAGCCTATCGGGGGACTCCTACGAGCAGTACTTC.

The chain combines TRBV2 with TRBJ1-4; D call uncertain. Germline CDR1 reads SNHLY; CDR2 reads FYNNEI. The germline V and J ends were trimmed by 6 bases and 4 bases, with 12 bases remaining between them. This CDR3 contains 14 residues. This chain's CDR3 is CASRPRRVNEKLFF. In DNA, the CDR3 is TGTGCCAGCAGGCCGAGGAGGGTTAATGAAAAACTGTTTTTT.

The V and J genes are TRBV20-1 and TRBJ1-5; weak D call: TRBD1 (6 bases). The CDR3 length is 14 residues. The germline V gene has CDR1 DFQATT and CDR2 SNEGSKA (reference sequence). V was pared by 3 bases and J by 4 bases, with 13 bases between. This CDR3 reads CSASRTAGNQPQHF. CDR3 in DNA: TGCAGTGCTAGTAGGACAGCTGGTAATCAGCCCCAGCATTTT.

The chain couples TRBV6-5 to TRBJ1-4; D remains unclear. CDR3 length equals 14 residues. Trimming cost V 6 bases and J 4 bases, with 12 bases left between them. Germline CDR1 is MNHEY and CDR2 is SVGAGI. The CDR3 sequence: CASSPGSINEKLFF. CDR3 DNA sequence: TGTGCCAGCAGCCCCGGGTCGATTAATGAAAAACTGTTTTTT.

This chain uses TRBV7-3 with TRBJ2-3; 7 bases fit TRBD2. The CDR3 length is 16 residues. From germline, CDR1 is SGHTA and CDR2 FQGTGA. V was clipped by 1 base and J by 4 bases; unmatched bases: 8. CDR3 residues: CASSLRGGGRADTQYF. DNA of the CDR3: TGTGCCAGCAGCTTAAGGGGGGGAGGAAGGGCAGATACGCAGTATTTT.

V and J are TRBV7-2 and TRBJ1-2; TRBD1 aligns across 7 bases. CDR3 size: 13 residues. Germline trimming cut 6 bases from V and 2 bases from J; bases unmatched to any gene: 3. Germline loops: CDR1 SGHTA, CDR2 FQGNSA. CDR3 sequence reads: CASRDRRNYGYTF. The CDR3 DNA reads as TGTGCCAGCAGGGACAGGAGAAACTATGGCTACACCTTC.

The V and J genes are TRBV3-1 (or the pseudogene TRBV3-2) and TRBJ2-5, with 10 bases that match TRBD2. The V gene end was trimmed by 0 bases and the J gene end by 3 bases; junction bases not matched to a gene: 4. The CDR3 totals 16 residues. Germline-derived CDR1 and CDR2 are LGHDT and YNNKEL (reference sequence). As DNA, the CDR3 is TGTGCCAGCAGCCAAGATAGCACTAGCGGGAAAGAGACCCAGTACTTC. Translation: CASSQDSTSGKETQYF.

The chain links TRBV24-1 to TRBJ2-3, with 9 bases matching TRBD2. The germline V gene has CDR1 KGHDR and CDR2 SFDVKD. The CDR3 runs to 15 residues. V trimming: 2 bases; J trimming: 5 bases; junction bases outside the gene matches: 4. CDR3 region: CATSDYGLARDTQYF. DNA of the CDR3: TGTGCCACCAGTGATTATGGACTAGCGAGAGATACGCAGTATTTT.